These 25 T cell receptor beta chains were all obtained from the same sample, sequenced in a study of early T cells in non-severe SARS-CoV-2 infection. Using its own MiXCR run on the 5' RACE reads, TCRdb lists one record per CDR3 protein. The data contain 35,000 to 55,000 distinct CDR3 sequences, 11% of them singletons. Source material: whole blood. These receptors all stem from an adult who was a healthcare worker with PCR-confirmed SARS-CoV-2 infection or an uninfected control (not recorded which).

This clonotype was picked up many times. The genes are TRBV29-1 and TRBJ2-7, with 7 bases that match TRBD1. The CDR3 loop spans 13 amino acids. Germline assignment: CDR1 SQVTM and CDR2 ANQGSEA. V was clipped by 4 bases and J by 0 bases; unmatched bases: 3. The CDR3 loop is CSVVDRTSYEQYF. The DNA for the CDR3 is TGCAGCGTTGTGGACAGGACCTCCTACGAGCAGTACTTC.

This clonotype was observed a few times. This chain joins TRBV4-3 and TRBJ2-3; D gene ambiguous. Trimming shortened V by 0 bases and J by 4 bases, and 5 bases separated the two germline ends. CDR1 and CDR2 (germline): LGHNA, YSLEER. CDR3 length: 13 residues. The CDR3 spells CASSQDLSDTQYF. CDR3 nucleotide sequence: TGCGCCAGCAGCCAAGATCTATCAGATACGCAGTATTTT.

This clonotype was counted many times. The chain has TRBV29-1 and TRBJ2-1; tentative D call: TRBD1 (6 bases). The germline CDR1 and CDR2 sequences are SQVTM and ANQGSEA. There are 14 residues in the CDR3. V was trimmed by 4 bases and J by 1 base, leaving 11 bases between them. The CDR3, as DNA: TGCAGCGTTGCTAAAGGGGGATCCTACAATGAGCAGTTCTTC. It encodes CSVAKGGSYNEQFF.

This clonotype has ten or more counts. The CDR3 nucleotides are TGTGCCAGCAGCATACTTAAAACCGGGACAGGGATCAATGAGCAGTTCTTC. Amino acid sequence: CASSILKTGTGINEQFF. This chain uses TRBV7-9 with TRBJ2-1; TRBD1 agrees at 9 bases. The CDR3 spans 17 residues. Germline V CDR1 and CDR2: SEHNR, FQNEAQ (reference sequence). The J segment lost 6 bases and the V segment lost 5 bases, leaving 14 bases of the junction unmatched. The variable domain in full, completed from reference TRBV7-9 and TRBJ2-1, reads DTGVSQNPRHKITKRGQNVTFRCDPISEHNRLYWYRQTLGQGPEFLTYFQNEAQLEKSRLLSDRFSAERPKGSFSTLEIQRTEQGDSAMYLCASSILKTGTGINEQFFGPGTRLTVL.

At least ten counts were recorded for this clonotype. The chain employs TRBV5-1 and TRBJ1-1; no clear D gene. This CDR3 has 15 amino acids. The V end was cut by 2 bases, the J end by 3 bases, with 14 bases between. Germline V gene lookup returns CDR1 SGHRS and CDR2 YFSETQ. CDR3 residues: CASSLKWELDTEAFF. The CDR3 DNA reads TGCGCCAGCAGCTTAAAGTGGGAGTTGGACACTGAAGCTTTCTTT.

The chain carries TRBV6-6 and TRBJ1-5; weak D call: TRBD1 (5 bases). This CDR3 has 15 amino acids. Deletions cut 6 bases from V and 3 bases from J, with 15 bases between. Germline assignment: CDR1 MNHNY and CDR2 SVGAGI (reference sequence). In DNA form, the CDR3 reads TGTGCCAGCAGAGATCGACAGCGCGTCAATCAGCCCCAGCATTTT. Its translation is CASRDRQRVNQPQHF.

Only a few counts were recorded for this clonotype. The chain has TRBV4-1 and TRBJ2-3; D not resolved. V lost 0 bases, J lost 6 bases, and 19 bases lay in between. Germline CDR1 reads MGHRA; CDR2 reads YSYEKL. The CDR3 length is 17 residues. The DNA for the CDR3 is TGCGCCAGCAGCCAAGATCATGCGGCGGTACTAAGGGATACGCAGTATTTT. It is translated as CASSQDHAAVLRDTQYF.

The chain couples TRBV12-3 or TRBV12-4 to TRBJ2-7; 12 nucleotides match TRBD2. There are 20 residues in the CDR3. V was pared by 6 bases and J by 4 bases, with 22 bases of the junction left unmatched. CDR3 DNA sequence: TGTGCCAGCAGACCGGAGCCGGGACTAGCGGGCCCGAACAGTTTATACGAGCAGTACTTC. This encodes CASRPEPGLAGPNSLYEQYF.

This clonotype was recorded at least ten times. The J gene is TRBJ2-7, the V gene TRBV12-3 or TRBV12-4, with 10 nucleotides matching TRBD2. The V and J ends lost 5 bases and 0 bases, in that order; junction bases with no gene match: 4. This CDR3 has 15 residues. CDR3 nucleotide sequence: TGTGCCAGCAGTCGTGGGACTAGCGCCTCCTACGAGCAGTACTTC. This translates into CASSRGTSASYEQYF.

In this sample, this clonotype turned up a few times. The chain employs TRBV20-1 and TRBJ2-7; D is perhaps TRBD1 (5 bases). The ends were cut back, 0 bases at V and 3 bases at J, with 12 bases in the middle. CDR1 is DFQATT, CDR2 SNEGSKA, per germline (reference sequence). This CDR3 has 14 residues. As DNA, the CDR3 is TGCAGTGCTAGAGATTCCTTTCAGGGCTACGAGCAGTACTTC. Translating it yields CSARDSFQGYEQYF.

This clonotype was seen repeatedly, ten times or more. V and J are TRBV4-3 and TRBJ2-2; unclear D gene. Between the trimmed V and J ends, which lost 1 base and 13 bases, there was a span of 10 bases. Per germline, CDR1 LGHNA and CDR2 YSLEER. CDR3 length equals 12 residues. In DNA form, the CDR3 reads TGCGCCAGCAGCCAAGGTCCTGAACGGCTGTTTTTT. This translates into CASSQGPERLFF.

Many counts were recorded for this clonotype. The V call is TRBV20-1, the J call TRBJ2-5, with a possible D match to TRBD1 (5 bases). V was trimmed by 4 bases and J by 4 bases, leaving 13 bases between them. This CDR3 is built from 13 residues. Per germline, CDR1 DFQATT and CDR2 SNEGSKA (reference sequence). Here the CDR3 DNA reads TGCAGTGCTAACACAAGGGGTGGAGAGACCCAGTACTTC. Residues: CSANTRGGETQYF.

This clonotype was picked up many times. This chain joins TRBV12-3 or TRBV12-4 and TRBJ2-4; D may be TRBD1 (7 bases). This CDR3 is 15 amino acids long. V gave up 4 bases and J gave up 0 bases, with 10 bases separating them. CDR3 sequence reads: CASSSGGRAKNIQYF. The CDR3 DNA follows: TGTGCCAGCAGTTCAGGGGGGCGAGCCAAAAACATTCAGTACTTC.

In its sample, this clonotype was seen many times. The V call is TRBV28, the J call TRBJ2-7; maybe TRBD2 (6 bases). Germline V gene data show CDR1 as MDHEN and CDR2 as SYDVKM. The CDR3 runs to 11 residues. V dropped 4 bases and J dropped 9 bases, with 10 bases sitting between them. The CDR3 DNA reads TGTGCCAGCAGTTCGACTAGGGCGCAGTACTTC. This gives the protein CASSSTRAQYF.

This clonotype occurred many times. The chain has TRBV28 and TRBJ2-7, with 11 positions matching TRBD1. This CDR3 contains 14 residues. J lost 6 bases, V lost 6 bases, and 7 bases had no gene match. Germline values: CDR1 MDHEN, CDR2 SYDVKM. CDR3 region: CASSPGTGGGEQYF. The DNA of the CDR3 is TGTGCCAGCAGCCCCGGGACAGGGGGTGGCGAGCAGTACTTC.

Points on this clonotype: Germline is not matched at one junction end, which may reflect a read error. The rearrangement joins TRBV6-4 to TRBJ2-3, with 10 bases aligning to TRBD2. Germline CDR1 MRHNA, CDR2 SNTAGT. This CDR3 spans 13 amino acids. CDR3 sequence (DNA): TGTGCCAGCAGTGACTCCCCGGGACTAGCGCAGGATTTT. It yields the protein CASSDSPGLAQDF.

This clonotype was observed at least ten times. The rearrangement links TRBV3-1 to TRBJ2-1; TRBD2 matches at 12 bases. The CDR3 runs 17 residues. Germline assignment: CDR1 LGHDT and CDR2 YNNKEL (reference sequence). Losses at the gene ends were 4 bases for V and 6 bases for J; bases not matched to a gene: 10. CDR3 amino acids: CASSLLAGGYSGNEQFF. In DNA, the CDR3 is TGTGCCAGCAGCCTTCTAGCGGGAGGGTACTCGGGCAATGAGCAGTTCTTC.

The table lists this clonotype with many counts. CDR3 coding DNA: TGTGCCAGCAGCTTTTACACCGGGGAGCTGTTTTTT. Encoded protein: CASSFYTGELFF. The V call is TRBV7-3, the J call TRBJ2-2; D not resolved. Trimming took 3 bases from V and 3 from J, leaving 2 bases between them. CDR3 length: 12 residues. CDR1 is SGHTA, CDR2 FQGTGA, per germline.

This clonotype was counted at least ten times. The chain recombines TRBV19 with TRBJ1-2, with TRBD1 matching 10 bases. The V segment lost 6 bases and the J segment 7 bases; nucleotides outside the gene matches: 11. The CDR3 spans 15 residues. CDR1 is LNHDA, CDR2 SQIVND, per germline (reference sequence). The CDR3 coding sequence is TGTGCCAGTAGCGGATCCGGGACAGGGGACTTTGGCTACACCTTC. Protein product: CASSGSGTGDFGYTF.

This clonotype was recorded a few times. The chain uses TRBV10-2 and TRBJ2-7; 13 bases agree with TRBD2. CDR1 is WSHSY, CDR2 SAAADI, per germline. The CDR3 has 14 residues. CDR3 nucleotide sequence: TGCGCATCGTCAATACTAGCGGGAGGGCCCGAGCAGTACTTC. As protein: CASSILAGGPEQYF.

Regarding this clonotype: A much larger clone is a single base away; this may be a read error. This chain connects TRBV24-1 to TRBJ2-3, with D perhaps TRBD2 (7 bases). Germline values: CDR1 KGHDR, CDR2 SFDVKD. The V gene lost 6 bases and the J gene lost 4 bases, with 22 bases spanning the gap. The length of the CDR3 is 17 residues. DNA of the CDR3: TGTGCCACCAGTCCCCCCTTGGGGCGGGGGCGCGCAGATACGCAGTATTTT. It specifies CATSPPLGRGRADTQYF.

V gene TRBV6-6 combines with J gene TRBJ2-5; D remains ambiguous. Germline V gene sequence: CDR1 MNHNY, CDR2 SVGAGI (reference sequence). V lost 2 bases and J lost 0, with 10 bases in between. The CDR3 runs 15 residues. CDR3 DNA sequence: TGTGCCAGCAGTTACGCTACAGTAAACCAAGAGACCCAGTACTTC. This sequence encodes CASSYATVNQETQYF.

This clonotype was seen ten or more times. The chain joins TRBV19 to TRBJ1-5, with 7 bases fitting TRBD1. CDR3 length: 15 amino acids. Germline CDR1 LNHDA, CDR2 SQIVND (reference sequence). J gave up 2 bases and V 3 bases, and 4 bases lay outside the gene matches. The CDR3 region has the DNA TGTGCCAGTAGTATCCAGGGGGGCGGCAATCAGCCCCAGCATTTT. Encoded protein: CASSIQGGGNQPQHF.

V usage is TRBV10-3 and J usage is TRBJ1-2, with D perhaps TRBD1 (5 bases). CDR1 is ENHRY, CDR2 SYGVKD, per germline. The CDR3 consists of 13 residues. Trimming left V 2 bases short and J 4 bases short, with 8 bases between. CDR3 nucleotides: TGTGCCATCAGTGAGGGGGGAGCCTATGGCTACACCTTC. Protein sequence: CAISEGGAYGYTF.

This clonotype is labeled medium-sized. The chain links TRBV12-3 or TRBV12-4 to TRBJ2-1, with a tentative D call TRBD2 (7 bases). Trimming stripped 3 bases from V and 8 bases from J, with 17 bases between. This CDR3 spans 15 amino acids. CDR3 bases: TGTGCCAGCAGTTTTCTTAGAGGGGGGGCGGATGAGCAGTTCTTC. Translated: CASSFLRGGADEQFF.